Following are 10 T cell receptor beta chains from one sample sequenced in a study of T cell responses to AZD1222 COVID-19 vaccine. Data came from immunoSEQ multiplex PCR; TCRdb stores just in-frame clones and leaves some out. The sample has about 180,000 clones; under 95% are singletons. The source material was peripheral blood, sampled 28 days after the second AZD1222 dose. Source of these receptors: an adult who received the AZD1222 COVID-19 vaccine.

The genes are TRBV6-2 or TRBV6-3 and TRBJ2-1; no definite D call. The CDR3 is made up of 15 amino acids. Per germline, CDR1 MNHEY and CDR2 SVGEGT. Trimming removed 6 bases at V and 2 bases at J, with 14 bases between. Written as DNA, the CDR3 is TGTGCCAGCAGCTTCGTTAGGGCTGCCTACAATGAGCAGTTCTTC. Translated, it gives CASSFVRAAYNEQFF.

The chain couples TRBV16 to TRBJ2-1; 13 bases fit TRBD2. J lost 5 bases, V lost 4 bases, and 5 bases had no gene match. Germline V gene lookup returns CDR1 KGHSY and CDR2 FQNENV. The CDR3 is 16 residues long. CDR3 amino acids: CASSPRGLAGDNEQFF. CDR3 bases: TGTGCCAGCAGCCCCCGCGGACTAGCGGGGGACAATGAGCAGTTCTTC.

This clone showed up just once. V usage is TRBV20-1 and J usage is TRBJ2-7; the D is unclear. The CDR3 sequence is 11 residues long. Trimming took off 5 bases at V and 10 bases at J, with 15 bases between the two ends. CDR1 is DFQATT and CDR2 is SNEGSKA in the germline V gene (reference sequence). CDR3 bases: TGCAGTGCTGCCAGAGGAAAAGACCAGTACTTC. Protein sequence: CSAARGKDQYF.

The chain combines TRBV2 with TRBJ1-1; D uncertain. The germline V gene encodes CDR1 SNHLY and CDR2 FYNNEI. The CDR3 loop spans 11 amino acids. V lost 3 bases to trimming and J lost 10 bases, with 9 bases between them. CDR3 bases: TGTGCCAGCAGTGACTGGGTTGGAGCTTTCTTT. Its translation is CASSDWVGAFF.

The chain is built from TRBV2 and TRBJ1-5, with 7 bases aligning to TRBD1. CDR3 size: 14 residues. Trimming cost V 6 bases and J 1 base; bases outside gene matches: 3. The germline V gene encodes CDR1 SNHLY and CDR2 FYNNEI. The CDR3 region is CASRGQISNQPQHF. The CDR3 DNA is TGTGCCAGCAGGGGACAGATCAGCAATCAGCCCCAGCATTTT.

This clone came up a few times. The CDR3 sequence is CASRPRTPTEAFF. The CDR3 DNA follows: TGTGCCAGCAGGCCGAGGACTCCAACTGAAGCTTTCTTT. This rearrangement joins TRBV12-3 or TRBV12-4 to TRBJ1-1, with D unresolved. The CDR3 is made up of 13 amino acids. The ends were cut back, 6 bases at V and 5 bases at J, with 13 bases in the middle.

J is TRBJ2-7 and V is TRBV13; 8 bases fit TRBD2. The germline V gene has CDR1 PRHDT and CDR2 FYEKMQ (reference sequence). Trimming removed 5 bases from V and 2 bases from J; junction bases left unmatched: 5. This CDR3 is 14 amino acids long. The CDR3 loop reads CASSLRGGPYEQYF. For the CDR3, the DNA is TGTGCCAGCAGCCTACGGGGGGGCCCCTACGAGCAGTACTTC. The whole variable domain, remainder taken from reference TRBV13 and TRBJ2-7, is AAGVIQSPRHLIKEKRETATLKCYPIPRHDTVYWYQQGPGQDPQFLISFYEKMQSDKGSIPDRFSAQQFSDYHSELNMSSLELGDSALYFCASSLRGGPYEQYFGPGTRLTVT.

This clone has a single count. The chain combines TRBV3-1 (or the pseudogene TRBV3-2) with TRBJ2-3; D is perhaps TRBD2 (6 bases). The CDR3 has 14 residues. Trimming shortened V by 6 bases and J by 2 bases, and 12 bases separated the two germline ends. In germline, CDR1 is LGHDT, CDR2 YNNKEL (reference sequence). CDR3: CASRPGLNTDTQYF. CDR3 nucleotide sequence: TGTGCCAGCAGACCCGGACTAAACACAGATACGCAGTATTTT.

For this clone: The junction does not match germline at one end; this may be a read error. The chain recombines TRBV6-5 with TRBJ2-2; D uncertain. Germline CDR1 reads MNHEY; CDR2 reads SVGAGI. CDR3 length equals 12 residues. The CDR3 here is CASSPNSGELFF. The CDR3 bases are TGTGCCAGCAGTCCGAACTCCGGGGAGCTGTTTTTT.

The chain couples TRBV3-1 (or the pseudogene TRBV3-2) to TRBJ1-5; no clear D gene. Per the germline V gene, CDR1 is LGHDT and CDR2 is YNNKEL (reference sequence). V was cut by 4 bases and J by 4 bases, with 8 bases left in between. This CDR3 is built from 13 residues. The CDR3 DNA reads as TGTGCCAGCAGCCCCTCCCTGAATCAGCCCCAGCATTTT. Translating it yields CASSPSLNQPQHF.